The 32 T cell receptor beta chains below all came from one sample that was sequenced in a study of identical twins. One entry per CDR3 protein results from TCRdb running MiXCR on the 5' RACE reads. The sample holds around 500,000 distinct CDR3 sequences, approximately 15% seen once. These data also formed part of another study, on yellow fever vaccine responses in identical twins.

Input material: CD4+ T cells sorted from blood. The source is a woman aged 18-29 years in good health.

Only a few counts were recorded for this clonotype. The chain couples TRBV4-3 to TRBJ2-5; perhaps D is TRBD1 or TRBD2 (7 bases each). The CDR3 runs to 17 residues. Trimming pared 1 base from V and 5 bases from J, leaving 20 bases between. Germline V gene sequence: CDR1 LGHNA, CDR2 YSLEER. The CDR3, as DNA: TGCGCCAGCAGCCAAGGAGTAAGGGGGCGGGGGTCGGAGACCCAGTACTTC. Residues: CASSQGVRGRGSETQYF.

The J gene is TRBJ1-4, the V gene TRBV6-5; no reliable D call. Germline CDR1 is MNHEY and CDR2 is SVGAGI. This CDR3 has 16 residues. V was trimmed by 4 bases and J by 3 bases, leaving 15 bases between them. The CDR3 sequence is CASSSRQARPNEKLFF. In DNA, the CDR3 is TGTGCCAGCAGTTCCCGGCAGGCGCGCCCTAATGAAAAACTGTTTTTT.

DNA of the CDR3: TGTGCCAGCATCAGGGACAGCGTCTCTGGGGCCAACGTCCTGACTTTC. Protein product: CASIRDSVSGANVLTF. V usage is TRBV12-3 or TRBV12-4 and J usage is TRBJ2-6, with TRBD1 identical over 7 bases. The V segment lost 7 bases and the J segment 0 bases; nucleotides outside the gene matches: 6. The CDR3 sequence is 16 residues long.

The genes are TRBV12-3 or TRBV12-4 and TRBJ1-2; D might be TRBD1 (5 bases). Trimming removed 3 bases at V and 6 bases at J, with 11 bases between. CDR3 size: 13 residues. The CDR3: CASSFSRANGYTF. CDR3 DNA: TGTGCCAGCAGTTTTTCCAGGGCCAATGGCTACACCTTC.

The genes are TRBV14 and TRBJ2-2, with D possibly called TRBD1 or TRBD2 (5 bases each). The CDR3 covers 16 residues. V was pared by 2 bases and J by 5 bases, with 15 bases between. Germline V gene sequence: CDR1 SGHDN, CDR2 FVKESK. CDR3 sequence: CASSQFRGTGTGELFF. CDR3 bases: TGTGCCAGCAGCCAATTCCGAGGGACGGGAACCGGGGAGCTGTTTTTT. Full variable domain (rest looked up from reference TRBV14 and TRBJ2-2): EAGVTQFPSHSVIEKGQTVTLRCDPISGHDNLYWYRRVMGKEIKFLLHFVKESKQDESGMPNNRFLAERTGGTYSTLKVQPAELEDSGVYFCASSQFRGTGTGELFFGEGSRLTVL.

This clonotype showed up just once. The CDR3: CATSRDLTSGLSSYNEQFF. The CDR3 DNA reads TGTGCCACCAGCAGAGATTTGACGAGCGGGCTCAGCTCCTACAATGAGCAGTTCTTC. The chain couples TRBV15 to TRBJ2-1; possible D gene TRBD2, 6 bases. The germline CDR1 and CDR2 sequences are LNHNV and YYDKDF (reference sequence). The CDR3 totals 19 residues. V was cut by 0 bases and J by 0 bases, with 18 bases left in between.

In nucleotides, the CDR3 is TGTGCCAGCAGCCCGGGACGAACCTCTAGCAATCAGCCCCAGCATTTT. Protein product: CASSPGRTSSNQPQHF. The genes are TRBV5-5 and TRBJ1-5; D perhaps matches TRBD1 (5 bases). The germline gives CDR1 SGHKS, CDR2 YYEKEE (reference sequence). The CDR3 spans 16 residues. The germline V and J ends were trimmed by 4 bases and 0 bases, with 14 bases remaining between them.

This clonotype was observed a handful of times. This rearrangement joins TRBV7-6 to TRBJ1-6; D gene unclear. From germline, CDR1 is SGHVS and CDR2 FNYEAQ. Trimming took 11 bases from V and 5 from J, leaving 13 bases between them. This CDR3 contains 13 residues. CDR3 sequence: CACSNRNNSPLHF. The CDR3 bases are TGTGCCTGCTCAAATAGGAATAATTCACCCCTCCACTTT.

The rearrangement links TRBV6-1 to TRBJ2-5; D may be TRBD1 (6 bases). The germline gives CDR1 MNHNS, CDR2 SASEGT. The ends were cut back, 6 bases at V and 2 bases at J, with 16 bases in the middle. The CDR3 sequence is 15 residues long. The CDR3, as DNA: TGTGCCAGCAGCAGACAGCCAGGGGCACAAGAGACCCAGTACTTC. It encodes CASSRQPGAQETQYF.

This chain links TRBV6-6 with TRBJ1-1, with unresolved D. The length of the CDR3 is 13 residues. Germline V gives CDR1 MNHNY, CDR2 SVGAGI (reference sequence). Trimming left V 3 bases short and J 4 bases short, with 9 bases between. Here the CDR3 DNA reads TGTGCCAGCAGTTATCAAAGCGGCACTGAAGCTTTCTTT. Protein sequence: CASSYQSGTEAFF.

This clonotype was counted between two and nine times. The chain uses TRBV5-1 and TRBJ2-2; TRBD1 or TRBD2 may be the D gene (6 bases each). V was pared by 5 bases and J by 7 bases, with 15 bases between. This CDR3 comprises 14 residues. CDR1 and CDR2 (germline): SGHRS, YFSETQ. CDR3 sequence (DNA): TGCGCCAGCAGTACCGGCAGGGGAGGCGGGGAGCTGTTTTTT. It is translated as CASSTGRGGGELFF.

This clonotype was counted only a few times. The rearrangement joins TRBV28 to TRBJ2-4, with a possible D match to TRBD2 (5 bases). V was cut by 3 bases and J by 8 bases, with 8 bases left in between. Germline CDR1 reads MDHEN; CDR2 reads SYDVKM. The CDR3 runs 12 residues. This CDR3 is CASSFGSDIQYF. The CDR3 DNA is TGTGCCAGCAGTTTTGGGAGTGACATTCAGTACTTC. Filled out from reference TRBV28 and TRBJ2-4, the complete variable domain reads DVKVTQSSRYLVKRTGEKVFLECVQDMDHENMFWYRQDPGLGLRLIYFSYDVKMKEKGDIPEGYSVSREKKERFSLILESASTNQTSMYLCASSFGSDIQYFGAGTRLSVL.

In this sample, this clonotype turned up a few times. The chain uses TRBV12-5 and TRBJ2-3; either TRBD1 or TRBD2 may supply D (5 bases each). The CDR3 spans 14 residues. V was pared by 2 bases and J by 4 bases, with 10 bases between. CDR1 is LGHNT and CDR2 is FRNRAP in the germline V gene. CDR3 sequence (DNA): TGTGCTAGTGGTTTGACGGGGCGCGCAGATACGCAGTATTTT. Its protein is CASGLTGRADTQYF.

The chain is built from TRBV5-1 and TRBJ2-5; TRBD2 agrees at 10 bases. In germline, CDR1 is SGHRS, CDR2 YFSETQ. The CDR3 consists of 15 residues. Trimming cost V 4 bases and J 0 bases; bases outside gene matches: 3. CDR3 sequence (DNA): TGCGCCAGCAGCGGGACTAGCGCGGACCAAGAGACCCAGTACTTC. This codes for CASSGTSADQETQYF.

This clonotype was detected only a few times. V and J are TRBV5-6 and TRBJ2-1; D not resolved. CDR3 length equals 11 residues. The germline V gene has CDR1 SGHDT and CDR2 YYEEEE. The V end lost 5 bases, the J end lost 7 bases, and 7 bases lay between the germline ends. The DNA of the CDR3 is TGTGCCAGCAGGTTCGAGAATGAGCAGTTCTTC. The encoded protein is CASRFENEQFF.

Many counts were recorded for this clonotype. The chain recombines TRBV7-9 with TRBJ2-1; D is undetermined. This CDR3 is built from 13 residues. Between the trimmed V and J ends, which lost 4 bases and 4 bases, there was a span of 8 bases. Germline values: CDR1 SEHNR, CDR2 FQNEAQ (reference sequence). CDR3 in amino acids: CASSYNSYNEQFF. CDR3 sequence (DNA): TGTGCCAGCAGCTATAACAGTTACAATGAGCAGTTCTTC.

This clonotype has at least ten counts. The genes are TRBV10-3 and TRBJ2-1, with 8 bases lining up with TRBD2. In germline, CDR1 is ENHRY, CDR2 SYGVKD. The CDR3 loop spans 16 amino acids. J gave up 9 bases and V 4 bases, and 14 bases lay outside the gene matches. The chain's CDR3 is CAISGALAVGIREQFF. The CDR3, as DNA: TGTGCCATCAGTGGGGCACTAGCGGTTGGAATTCGTGAGCAGTTCTTC.

This clonotype was counted between two and nine times. V and J are TRBV24-1 and TRBJ2-1; D is undetermined. CDR1 KGHDR and CDR2 SFDVKD come from the germline V gene. The CDR3 is 15 residues long. With 3 bases removed from V and 0 bases from J, the gap between germline ends came to 8 bases. Written as DNA, the CDR3 is TGTGCCACCAGTGATGCCGCCGACTCCTACAATGAGCAGTTCTTC. This encodes CATSDAADSYNEQFF.

This clonotype came up a few times. The rearrangement uses TRBV10-3 and TRBJ2-3; D is unclear. V was trimmed by 6 bases and J by 0 bases, leaving 7 bases between them. The CDR3 extends over 13 amino acids. Germline loops: CDR1 ENHRY, CDR2 SYGVKD. The CDR3: CAIRTTSTDTQYF. The CDR3 DNA reads TGTGCCATCAGGACGACTAGCACAGATACGCAGTATTTT.

The chain's CDR3 is CASSDARGTLNTEAFF. CDR3 in DNA: TGCGCCAGCAGTGACGCTCGGGGGACCTTGAACACTGAAGCTTTCTTT. The rearrangement uses TRBV10-2 and TRBJ1-1, with TRBD1 as a possible D gene (5 bases). Trimming took off 3 bases at V and 0 bases at J, with 14 bases between the two ends. Looked up from germline, CDR1 is WSHSY and CDR2 is SAAADI. The CDR3 loop spans 16 amino acids.

This clonotype has only a few counts. CDR3 nucleotide sequence: TGTGCCAGCAGTCTATACACAGGGGGCAATGGCTACACCTTC. Its protein is CASSLYTGGNGYTF. This chain links TRBV12-3 or TRBV12-4 with TRBJ1-2; 9 bases map to TRBD1. J was trimmed by 6 bases and V by 5 bases; bases with no gene match: 7. This CDR3 is 14 amino acids long.

This clonotype showed up just a few times. The chain links TRBV12-3 or TRBV12-4 to TRBJ2-3, with 8 bases aligning to TRBD2. This CDR3 has 15 amino acids. Losses at the gene ends were 10 bases for V and 4 bases for J; bases not matched to a gene: 13. In nucleotides, the CDR3 is TGTGCCACCTCCCGCCCCAGCGGGGGATCAGATACGCAGTATTTT. Protein sequence: CATSRPSGGSDTQYF.

V usage is TRBV4-3 and J usage is TRBJ2-1; D assignment may be TRBD1 or TRBD2 (6 bases each). Between the trimmed V and J ends, which lost 0 bases and 7 bases, there was a span of 16 bases. This CDR3 has 16 residues. Germline CDR1 LGHNA, CDR2 YSLEER. CDR3 loop: CASSQERTGAWNEQFF. The CDR3 DNA follows: TGCGCCAGCAGCCAAGAACGAACGGGGGCGTGGAATGAGCAGTTCTTC.

This clonotype came up a few times. The chain links TRBV28 to TRBJ2-7; tentatively, D is TRBD2 (7 bases). The V end lost 6 bases, the J end lost 1 base, and 22 bases lay between the germline ends. The germline V gene encodes CDR1 MDHEN and CDR2 SYDVKM. The CDR3 loop spans 17 amino acids. CDR3 sequence reads: CASSPNTIGGRSYEQYF. DNA of the CDR3: TGTGCCAGCAGCCCGAACACAATCGGGGGGCGGTCCTACGAGCAGTACTTC.

The V and J genes are TRBV5-1 and TRBJ1-1, with TRBD1 identical over 7 bases. J lost 4 bases, V lost 6 bases, and 9 bases had no gene match. The length of the CDR3 is 14 residues. Germline CDR1 SGHRS, CDR2 YFSETQ. CDR3 amino acids: CASTESGGLTEAFF. CDR3 nucleotides: TGCGCCAGCACTGAATCAGGGGGGCTCACTGAAGCTTTCTTT.

In this sample, this clonotype turned up a few times. This chain links TRBV7-2 with TRBJ2-7, with 14 bases aligning to TRBD2. Germline V gene data show CDR1 as SGHTA and CDR2 as FQGNSA. Trimming at V came to 5 bases and at J to 8 bases, leaving 8 bases not matched to a gene. The CDR3 has 15 amino acids. CDR3 loop: CASSPTTSGGVKQYF. DNA of the CDR3: TGTGCCAGCAGCCCCACGACTAGCGGGGGGGTTAAGCAGTACTTC. The full variable domain, in which reference TRBV7-2 and TRBJ2-7 provide the parts outside the CDR3, is GAGVSQSPSNKVTEKGKDVELRCDPISGHTALYWYRQSLGQGLEFLIYFQGNSAPDKSGLPSDRFSAERTGGSVSTLTIQRTQQEDSAVYLCASSPTTSGGVKQYFGPGTRLTVT.

This clonotype was detected a few times. This rearrangement joins TRBV11-2 to TRBJ1-2; 7 nucleotides agree with TRBD1. This CDR3 is 14 amino acids long. J was trimmed by 4 bases and V by 1 base; bases with no gene match: 3. Germline loops: CDR1 SGHAT, CDR2 FQNNGV. The CDR3 loop reads CASSLGTGFYGYTF. The CDR3 DNA is TGTGCCAGCAGCTTAGGGACAGGCTTCTATGGCTACACCTTC.

DNA of the CDR3: TGTGCCAGCAGACTCTTCGGCCGGGGGGACACTGAAGCTTTCTTT. Protein product: CASRLFGRGDTEAFF. The V gene is TRBV28, the J gene TRBJ1-1; D might be TRBD1 (5 bases). The V end was cut by 6 bases, the J end by 3 bases, with 17 bases between. Germline lookup yields CDR1 MDHEN and CDR2 SYDVKM. This CDR3 is built from 15 residues.

This chain uses TRBV2 with TRBJ2-4; D is perhaps TRBD2 (5 bases). V lost 4 bases and J lost 9, with 10 bases in between. This CDR3 spans 12 amino acids. Germline assignment: CDR1 SNHLY and CDR2 FYNNEI. CDR3 DNA sequence: TGTGCCAGCAGTGCCCTGGACTTCATTCAGTACTTC. It is translated as CASSALDFIQYF.

Concerning this clonotype: A junction end diverges from the germline sequence, so it may reflect a read error. The chain joins TRBV6-2 or TRBV6-3 to TRBJ1-1; D ambiguous. Germline V gene sequence: CDR1 MNHEY, CDR2 SVGEGT. CDR3 length equals 16 residues. Here the CDR3 DNA reads TGTGCAAGCAGTCCCCGCCCGTTCCCTTTGAACACTGAAGCTTTCTTT. Translating gives CASSPRPFPLNTEAFF.

This chain uses TRBV10-3 with TRBJ2-1; perhaps D is TRBD1 or TRBD2 (5 bases each). The CDR3 is made up of 14 amino acids. In germline, CDR1 is ENHRY, CDR2 SYGVKD. V shed 5 bases and J shed 9 bases, with 17 bases lying between them. The CDR3 loop reads CAISTHRDATEQFF. The CDR3 bases are TGTGCCATCAGTACCCACCGGGACGCCACTGAGCAGTTCTTC.

This chain connects TRBV4-3 to TRBJ2-7; no clear D gene. The V and J ends lost 4 bases and 7 bases respectively, with 14 bases between them. The CDR3 has 13 residues. Looked up from germline, CDR1 is LGHNA and CDR2 is YSLEER. CDR3 DNA: TGCGCCAGCAGCCTGACGCGACGGGCGGAGCAGTACTTC. Protein product: CASSLTRRAEQYF.